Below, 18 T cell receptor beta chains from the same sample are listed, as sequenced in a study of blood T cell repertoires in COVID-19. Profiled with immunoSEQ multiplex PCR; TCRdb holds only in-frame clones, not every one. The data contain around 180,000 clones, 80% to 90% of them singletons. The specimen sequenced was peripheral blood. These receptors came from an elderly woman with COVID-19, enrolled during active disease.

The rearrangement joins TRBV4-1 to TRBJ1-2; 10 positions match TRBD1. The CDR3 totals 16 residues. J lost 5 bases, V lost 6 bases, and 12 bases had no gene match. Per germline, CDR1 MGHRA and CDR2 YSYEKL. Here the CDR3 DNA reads TGCGCCAGCAGTCTGGGACAGGGGAGGCTGGAGTATGGCTACACCTTC. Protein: CASSLGQGRLEYGYTF.

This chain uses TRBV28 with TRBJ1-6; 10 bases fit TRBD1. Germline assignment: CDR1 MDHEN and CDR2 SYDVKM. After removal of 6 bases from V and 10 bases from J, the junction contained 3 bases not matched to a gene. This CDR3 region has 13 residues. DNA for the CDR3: TGTGCCAGCAGATGGGACAGGGGATCACCCCTCCACTTT. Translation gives CASRWDRGSPLHF.

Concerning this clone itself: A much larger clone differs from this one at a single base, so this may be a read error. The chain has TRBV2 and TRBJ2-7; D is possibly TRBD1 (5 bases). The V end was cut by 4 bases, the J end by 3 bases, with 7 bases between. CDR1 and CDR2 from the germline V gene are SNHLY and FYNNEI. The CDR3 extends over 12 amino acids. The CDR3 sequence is CASSATDYEQYF. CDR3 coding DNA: TGTGCCAGCAGTGCGACAGACTACGAGCAGTACTTC.

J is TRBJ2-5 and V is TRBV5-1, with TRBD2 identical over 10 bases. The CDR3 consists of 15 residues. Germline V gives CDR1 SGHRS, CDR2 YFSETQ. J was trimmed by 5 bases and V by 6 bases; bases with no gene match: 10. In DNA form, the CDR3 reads TGCGCCAGCACCCTCTCCCTAGCGGGAGTGGAGACCCAGTACTTC. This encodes CASTLSLAGVETQYF.

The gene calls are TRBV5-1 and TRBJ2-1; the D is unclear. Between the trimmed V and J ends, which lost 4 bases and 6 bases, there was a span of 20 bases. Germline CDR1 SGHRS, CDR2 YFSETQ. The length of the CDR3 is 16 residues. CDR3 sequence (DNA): TGCGCCAGCAGCACGAGGAGCCCTAGAATGAGCAATGAGCAGTTCTTC. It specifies CASSTRSPRMSNEQFF.

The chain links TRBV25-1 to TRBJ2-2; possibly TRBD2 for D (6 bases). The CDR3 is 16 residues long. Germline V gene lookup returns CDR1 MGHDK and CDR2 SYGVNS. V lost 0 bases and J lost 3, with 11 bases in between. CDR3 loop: CASSEYWRGYTGELFF. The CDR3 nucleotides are TGTGCCAGCAGTGAATACTGGCGGGGTTACACCGGGGAGCTGTTTTTT.

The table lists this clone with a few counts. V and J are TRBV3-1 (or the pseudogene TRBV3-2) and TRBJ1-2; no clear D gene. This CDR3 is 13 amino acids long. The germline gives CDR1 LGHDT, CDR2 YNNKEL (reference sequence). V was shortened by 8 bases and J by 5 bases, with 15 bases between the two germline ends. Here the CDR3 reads CASRVGPGYGYTF. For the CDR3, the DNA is TGTGCCAGCCGGGTAGGGCCGGGGTATGGCTACACCTTC.

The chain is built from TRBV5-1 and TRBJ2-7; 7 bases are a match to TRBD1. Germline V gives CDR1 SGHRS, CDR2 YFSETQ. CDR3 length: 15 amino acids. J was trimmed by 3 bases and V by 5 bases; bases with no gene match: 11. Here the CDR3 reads CASRLRRDSDYEQYF. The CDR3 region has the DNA TGCGCCAGCAGACTCCGCCGGGACAGCGACTACGAGCAGTACTTC.

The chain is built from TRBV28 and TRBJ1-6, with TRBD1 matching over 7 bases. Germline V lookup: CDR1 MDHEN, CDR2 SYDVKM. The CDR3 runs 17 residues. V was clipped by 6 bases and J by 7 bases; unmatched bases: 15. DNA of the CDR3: TGTGCCAGCAGCCCCCAGCGAACACAGGGGTGGAATTCACCCCTCCACTTT. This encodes CASSPQRTQGWNSPLHF.

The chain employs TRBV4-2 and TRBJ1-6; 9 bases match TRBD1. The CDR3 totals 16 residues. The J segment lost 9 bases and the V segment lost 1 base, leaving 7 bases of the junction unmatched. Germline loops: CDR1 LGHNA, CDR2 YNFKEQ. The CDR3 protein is CASSQAGQGYSSPLHF. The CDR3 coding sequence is TGTGCCAGCAGCCAAGCAGGACAGGGGTACAGTTCACCCCTCCACTTT.

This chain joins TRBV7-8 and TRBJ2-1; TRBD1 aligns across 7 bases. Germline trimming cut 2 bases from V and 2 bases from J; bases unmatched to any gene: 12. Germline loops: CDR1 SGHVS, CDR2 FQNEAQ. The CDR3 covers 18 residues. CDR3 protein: CASSLNRWQGDAYNEQFF. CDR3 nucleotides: TGTGCCAGCAGCTTAAATCGCTGGCAGGGGGATGCCTACAATGAGCAGTTCTTC.

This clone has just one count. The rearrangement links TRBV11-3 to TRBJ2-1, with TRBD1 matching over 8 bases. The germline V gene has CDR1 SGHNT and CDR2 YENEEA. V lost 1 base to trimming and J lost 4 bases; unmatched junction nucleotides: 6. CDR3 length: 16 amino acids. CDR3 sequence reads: CASSLVSGTGYNEQFF. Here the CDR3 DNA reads TGTGCCAGCAGCTTAGTCTCCGGGACAGGTTACAATGAGCAGTTCTTC.

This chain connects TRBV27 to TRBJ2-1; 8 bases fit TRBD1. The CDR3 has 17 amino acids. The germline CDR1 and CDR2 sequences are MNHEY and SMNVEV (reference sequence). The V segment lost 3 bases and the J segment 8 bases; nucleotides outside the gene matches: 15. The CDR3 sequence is CASSFPLQGASEDEQFF. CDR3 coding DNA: TGTGCCAGCAGTTTCCCACTTCAGGGGGCGAGTGAGGATGAGCAGTTCTTC.

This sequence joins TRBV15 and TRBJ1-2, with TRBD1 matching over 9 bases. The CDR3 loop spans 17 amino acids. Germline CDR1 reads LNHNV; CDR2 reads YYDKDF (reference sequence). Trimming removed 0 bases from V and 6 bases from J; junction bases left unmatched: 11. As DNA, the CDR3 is TGTGCCACCAGCAGAGAAAAGGGACAGGGATTTGGAAATGGCTACACCTTC. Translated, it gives CATSREKGQGFGNGYTF.

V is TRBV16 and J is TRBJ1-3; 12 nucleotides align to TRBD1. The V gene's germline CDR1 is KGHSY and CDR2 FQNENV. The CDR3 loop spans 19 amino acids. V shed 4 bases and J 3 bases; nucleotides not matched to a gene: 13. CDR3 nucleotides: TGTGCCAGCAGCCCGACTCCGGGACAGGGGGCGCGAGGTGGAAACACCATATATTTT. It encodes CASSPTPGQGARGGNTIYF.

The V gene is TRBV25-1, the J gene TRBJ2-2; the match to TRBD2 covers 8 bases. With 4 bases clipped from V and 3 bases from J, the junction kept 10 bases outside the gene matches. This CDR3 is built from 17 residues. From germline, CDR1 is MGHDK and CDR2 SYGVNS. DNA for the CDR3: TGTGCCAGCAGTGTATGGGGAGCGGGGGCGTACACCGGGGAGCTGTTTTTT. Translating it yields CASSVWGAGAYTGELFF.

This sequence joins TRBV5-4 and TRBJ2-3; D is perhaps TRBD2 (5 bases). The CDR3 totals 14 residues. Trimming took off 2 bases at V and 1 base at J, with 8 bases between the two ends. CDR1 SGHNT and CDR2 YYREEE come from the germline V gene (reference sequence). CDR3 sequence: CASSFKRGTDTQYF. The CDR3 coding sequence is TGTGCCAGCAGCTTCAAGAGGGGCACAGATACGCAGTATTTT.

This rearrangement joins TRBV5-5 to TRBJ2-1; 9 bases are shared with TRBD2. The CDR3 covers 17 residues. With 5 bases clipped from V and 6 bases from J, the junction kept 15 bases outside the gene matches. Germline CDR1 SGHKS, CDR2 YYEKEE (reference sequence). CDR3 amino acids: CASSLPVIAGDSNEQFF. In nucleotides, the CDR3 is TGTGCCAGCAGTCTCCCAGTGATAGCGGGAGATTCCAATGAGCAGTTCTTC.